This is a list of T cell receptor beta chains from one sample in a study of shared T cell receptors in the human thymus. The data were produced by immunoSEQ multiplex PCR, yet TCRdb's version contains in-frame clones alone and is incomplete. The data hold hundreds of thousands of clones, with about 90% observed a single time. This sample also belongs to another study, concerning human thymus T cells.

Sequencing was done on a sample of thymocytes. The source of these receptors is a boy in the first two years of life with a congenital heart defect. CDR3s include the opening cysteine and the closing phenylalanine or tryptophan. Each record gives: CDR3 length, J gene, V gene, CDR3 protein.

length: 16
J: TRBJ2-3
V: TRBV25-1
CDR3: CASSGEAGGPADTQYF

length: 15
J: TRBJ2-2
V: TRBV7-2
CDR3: CASSPGTGLAGELFF

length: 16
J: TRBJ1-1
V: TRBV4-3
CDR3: CASSQDYPSGNTEAFF

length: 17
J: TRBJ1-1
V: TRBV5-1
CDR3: CASSLQQGYLMNTEAFF

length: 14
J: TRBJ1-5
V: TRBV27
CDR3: CASSPTGENQPQHF

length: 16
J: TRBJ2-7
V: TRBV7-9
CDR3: CASSPRVVAGGYEQYF

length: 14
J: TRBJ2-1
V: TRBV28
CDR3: CASRNSPPYNEQFF

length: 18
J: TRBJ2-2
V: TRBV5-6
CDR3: CASSPGQGDRNNTGELFF

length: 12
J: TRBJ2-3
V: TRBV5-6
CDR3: CASRDWGDTQYF

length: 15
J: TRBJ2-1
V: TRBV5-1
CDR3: CASSSDRGSTIGQFF

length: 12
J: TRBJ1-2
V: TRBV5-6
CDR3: CASSPTGDGYTF

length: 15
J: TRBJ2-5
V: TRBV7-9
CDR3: CASSLAGQGKETQYF

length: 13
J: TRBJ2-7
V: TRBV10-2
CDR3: CASSFDRKGEQYF

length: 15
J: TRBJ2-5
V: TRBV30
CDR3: CAWSVGGALRETQYF

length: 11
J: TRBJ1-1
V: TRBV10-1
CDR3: CASSDRGEAFF

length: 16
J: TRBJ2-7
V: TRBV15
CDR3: CATSRDPRDRGYEQYF

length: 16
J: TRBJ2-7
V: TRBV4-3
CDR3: CASSQGGLAGENEQYF

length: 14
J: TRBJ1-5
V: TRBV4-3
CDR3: CASSLQTGGQPQHF

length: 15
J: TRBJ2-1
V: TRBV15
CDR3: CATSRSGTGINEQFF

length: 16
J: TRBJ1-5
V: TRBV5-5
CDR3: CASSEDPGQGAQPQHF

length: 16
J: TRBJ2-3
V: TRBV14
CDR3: CASSPWTSAHTDTQYF

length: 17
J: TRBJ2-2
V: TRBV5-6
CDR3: CASSSVQTSHGTGELFF

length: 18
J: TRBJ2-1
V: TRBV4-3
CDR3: CASSPNPGTSYPTNEQFF

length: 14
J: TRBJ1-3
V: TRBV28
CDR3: CASSPQGSGNTIYF

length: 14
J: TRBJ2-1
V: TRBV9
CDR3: CASSVAVSGGEQFF

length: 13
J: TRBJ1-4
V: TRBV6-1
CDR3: CASINRGDEKLFF

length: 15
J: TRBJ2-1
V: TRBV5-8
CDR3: CASSLPGQSNNEQFF

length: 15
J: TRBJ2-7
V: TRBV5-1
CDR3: CASSSDRESLHEQYF

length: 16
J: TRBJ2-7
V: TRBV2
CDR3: CASSEGRTSGVYEQYF

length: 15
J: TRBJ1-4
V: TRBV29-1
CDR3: CSARTGLRHNEKLFF

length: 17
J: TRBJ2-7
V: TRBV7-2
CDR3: CASSPGTSGRGGYEQYF

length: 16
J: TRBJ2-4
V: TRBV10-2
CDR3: CASSERQGLGKNIQYF

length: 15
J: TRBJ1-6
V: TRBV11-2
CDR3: CASSPAPDRNSPLHF

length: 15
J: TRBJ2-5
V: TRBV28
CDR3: CASSLWRWDQETQYF

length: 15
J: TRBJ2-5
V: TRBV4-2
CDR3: CASSQPPSGQETQYF

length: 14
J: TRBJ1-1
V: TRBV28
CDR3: CASSLDRGNTEAFF

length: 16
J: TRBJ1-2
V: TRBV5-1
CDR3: CASSDPFMTGENGYTF

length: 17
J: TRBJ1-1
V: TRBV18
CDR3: CASSPKRTGPYVTEAFF

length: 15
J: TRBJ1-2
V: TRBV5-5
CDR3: CASSLGGVENYGYTF

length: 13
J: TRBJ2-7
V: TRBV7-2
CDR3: CASSLNGEHEQYF

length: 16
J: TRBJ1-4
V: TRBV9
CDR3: CASSVNRVRGREKLFF

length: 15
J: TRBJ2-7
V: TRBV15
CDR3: CATSRVETGHNEQYF

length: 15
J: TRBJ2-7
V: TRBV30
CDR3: CAWKVGKGGDYEQYF

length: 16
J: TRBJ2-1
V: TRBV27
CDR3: CASSHRGPSSYNEQFF

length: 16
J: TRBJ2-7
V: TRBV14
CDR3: CASSQDTGGATYEQYF

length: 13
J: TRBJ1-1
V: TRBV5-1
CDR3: CASNVGEDTEAFF

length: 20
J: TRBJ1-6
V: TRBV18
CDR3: CASSPVLSVSGALGNSPLHF

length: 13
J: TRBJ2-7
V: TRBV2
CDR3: CASSGRGTYEQYF